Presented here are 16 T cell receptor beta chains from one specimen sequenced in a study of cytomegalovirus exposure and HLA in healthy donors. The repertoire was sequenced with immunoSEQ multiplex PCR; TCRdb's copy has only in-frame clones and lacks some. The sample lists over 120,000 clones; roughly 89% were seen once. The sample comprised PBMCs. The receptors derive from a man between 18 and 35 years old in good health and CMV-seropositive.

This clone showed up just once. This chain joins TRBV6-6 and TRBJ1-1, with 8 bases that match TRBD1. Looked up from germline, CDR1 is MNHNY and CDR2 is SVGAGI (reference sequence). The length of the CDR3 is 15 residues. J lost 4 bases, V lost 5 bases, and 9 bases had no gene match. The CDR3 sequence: CASSQPGQASTEAFF. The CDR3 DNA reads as TGTGCCAGCAGTCAACCGGGACAGGCTAGCACTGAAGCTTTCTTT.

CDR3 nucleotide sequence: TGTGCCAGCAACACACAGGGGGTTGGTGAAGCTTTCTTT. The encoded protein is CASNTQGVGEAFF. This rearrangement joins TRBV6-6 to TRBJ1-1, with 8 positions matching TRBD1. Germline CDR1 MNHNY, CDR2 SVGAGI (reference sequence). CDR3 length equals 13 residues. Trimming took 7 bases from V and 7 from J; bases not matched to a gene: 8.

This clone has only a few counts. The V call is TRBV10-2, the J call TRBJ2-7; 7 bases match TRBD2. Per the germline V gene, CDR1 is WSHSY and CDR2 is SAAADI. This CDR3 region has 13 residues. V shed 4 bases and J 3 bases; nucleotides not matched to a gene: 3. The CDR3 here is CASSAGTIYEQYF. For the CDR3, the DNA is TGCGCCAGCAGTGCTGGGACTATCTACGAGCAGTACTTC.

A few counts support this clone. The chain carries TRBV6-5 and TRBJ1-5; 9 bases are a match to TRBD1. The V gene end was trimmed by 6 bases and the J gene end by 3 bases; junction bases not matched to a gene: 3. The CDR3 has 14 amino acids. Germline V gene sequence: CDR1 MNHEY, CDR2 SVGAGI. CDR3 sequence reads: CASRGTGNNQPQHF. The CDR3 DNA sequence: TGTGCCAGCAGGGGGACAGGGAACAATCAGCCCCAGCATTTT.

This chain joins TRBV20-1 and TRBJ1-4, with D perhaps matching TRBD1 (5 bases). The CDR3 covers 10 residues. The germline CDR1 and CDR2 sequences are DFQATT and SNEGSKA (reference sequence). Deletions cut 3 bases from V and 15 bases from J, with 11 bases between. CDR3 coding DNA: TGCAGTGCTAGCTACAAGGGGTTGTTTTTT. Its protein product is CSASYKGLFF.

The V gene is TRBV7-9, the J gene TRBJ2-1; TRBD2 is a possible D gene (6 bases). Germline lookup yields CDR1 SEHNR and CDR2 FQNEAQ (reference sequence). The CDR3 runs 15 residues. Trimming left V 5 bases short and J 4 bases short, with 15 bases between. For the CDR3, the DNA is TGTGCCAGCAGCCCACCGGGACTTGTATACAATGAGCAGTTCTTC. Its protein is CASSPPGLVYNEQFF.

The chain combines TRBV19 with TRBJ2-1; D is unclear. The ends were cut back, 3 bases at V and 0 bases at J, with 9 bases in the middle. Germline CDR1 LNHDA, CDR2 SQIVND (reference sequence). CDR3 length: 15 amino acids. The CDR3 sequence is CASSIGVPSYNEQFF. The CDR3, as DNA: TGTGCCAGTAGTATCGGAGTCCCCTCCTACAATGAGCAGTTCTTC.

The CDR3 nucleotides read TGTGCCAGCAGCTCCTCGTACACAGAAGAGACCCAGTACTTC. It is translated as CASSSSYTEETQYF. V and J are TRBV11-2 and TRBJ2-5; no reliable D call. The V gene lost 4 bases and the J gene lost 3 bases, with 12 bases spanning the gap. The CDR3 is 14 residues long. CDR1 and CDR2 (germline): SGHAT, FQNNGV.

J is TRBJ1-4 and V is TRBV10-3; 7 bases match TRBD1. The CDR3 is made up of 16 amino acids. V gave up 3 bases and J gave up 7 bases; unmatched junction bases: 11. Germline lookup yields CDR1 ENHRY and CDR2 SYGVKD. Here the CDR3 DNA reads TGTGCCATCAGTGACCCGGGAGGGGGCGAAAGTGAAAAACTGTTTTTT. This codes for CAISDPGGGESEKLFF.

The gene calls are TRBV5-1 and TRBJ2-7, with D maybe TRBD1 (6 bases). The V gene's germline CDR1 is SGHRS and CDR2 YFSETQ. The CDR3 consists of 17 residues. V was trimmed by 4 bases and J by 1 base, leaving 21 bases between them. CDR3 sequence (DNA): TGCGCCAGCAGCCAGGATCGTGGGGGCCCGTCTTCCTACGAGCAGTACTTC. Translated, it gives CASSQDRGGPSSYEQYF.

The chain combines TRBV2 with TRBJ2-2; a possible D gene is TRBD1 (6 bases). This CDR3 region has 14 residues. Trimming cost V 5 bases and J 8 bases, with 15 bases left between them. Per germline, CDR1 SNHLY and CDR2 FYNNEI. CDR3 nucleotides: TGTGCCAGCAGTTCCGGGACAAATCTGGGGGAGCTGTTTTTT. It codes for CASSSGTNLGELFF.

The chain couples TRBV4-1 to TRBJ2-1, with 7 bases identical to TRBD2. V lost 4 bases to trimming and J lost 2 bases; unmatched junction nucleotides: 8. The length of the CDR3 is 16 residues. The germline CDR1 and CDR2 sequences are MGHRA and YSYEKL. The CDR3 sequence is CASSLGGRVTYNEQFF. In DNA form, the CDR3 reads TGCGCCAGCAGCCTGGGAGGGAGGGTGACCTACAATGAGCAGTTCTTC.

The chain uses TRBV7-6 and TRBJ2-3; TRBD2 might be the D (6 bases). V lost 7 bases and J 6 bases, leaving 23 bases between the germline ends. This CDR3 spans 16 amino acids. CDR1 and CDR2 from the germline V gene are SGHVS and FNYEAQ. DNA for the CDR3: TGTGCCAGCACACGGGACTCCTCTCCCGACCGGGATACGCAGTATTTT. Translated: CASTRDSSPDRDTQYF.

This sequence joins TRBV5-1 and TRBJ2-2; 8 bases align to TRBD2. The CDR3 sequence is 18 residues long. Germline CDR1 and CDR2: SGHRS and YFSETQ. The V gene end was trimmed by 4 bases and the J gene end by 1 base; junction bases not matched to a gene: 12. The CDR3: CASSAQITGGQNTGELFF. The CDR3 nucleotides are TGCGCCAGCAGCGCGCAAATCACGGGGGGGCAGAACACCGGGGAGCTGTTTTTT.

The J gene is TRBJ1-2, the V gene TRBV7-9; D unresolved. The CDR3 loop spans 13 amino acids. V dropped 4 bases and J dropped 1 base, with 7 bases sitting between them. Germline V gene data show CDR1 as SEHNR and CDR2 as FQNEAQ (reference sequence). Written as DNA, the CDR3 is TGTGCCAGCAGCTCCGTAGATAACTATGGCTACACCTTC. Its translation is CASSSVDNYGYTF.

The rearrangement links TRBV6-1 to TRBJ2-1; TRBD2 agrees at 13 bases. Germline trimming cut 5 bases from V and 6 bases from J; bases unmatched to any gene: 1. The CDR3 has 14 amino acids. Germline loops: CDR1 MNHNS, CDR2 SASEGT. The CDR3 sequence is CASSTSGRANEQFF. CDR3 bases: TGTGCCAGCAGTACTAGCGGGAGGGCCAATGAGCAGTTCTTC.